The 20 T cell receptor beta chains given below trace back to one sample, sequenced in a study of spatial heterogeneity in lung cancer. The time point here: sample taken at primary tumor resection. TCRdb analysed the 5' RACE reads with MiXCR anew, one entry per CDR3 protein. The sample has 15,000 to 20,000 distinct CDR3 sequences; 6.2% are singletons. Their target antigens are unknown. General observations from the study: Within tumors, counts of expanded alpha and beta TCRs tracked tumor mutation counts.

The starting material was lung tumor tissue, obtained at surgery. The source is a male donor with early-stage non-small cell lung cancer.

At least ten counts were recorded for this clonotype. For a library built for alpha chains, this beta chain is a stray read; little rests on its size. The chain carries TRBV4-2 and TRBJ2-2, with D tentatively TRBD1 or TRBD2 (6 bases each). V lost 6 bases, J lost 3 bases, and 17 bases lay in between. The CDR3 is 16 amino acids. Germline values: CDR1 LGHNA, CDR2 YNFKEQ. CDR3 sequence: CASRTGDRQYTGELFF. The CDR3 region has the DNA TGTGCCAGCAGGACGGGAGACAGGCAATACACCGGGGAGCTGTTTTTT.

The sample holds many counts of this clonotype. Because this beta chain is a stray read in a library intended to capture alpha chains, its abundance should not be given much weight. The chain links TRBV2 to TRBJ1-2; D gene ambiguous. CDR1 SNHLY and CDR2 FYNNEI come from the germline V gene. V was shortened by 8 bases and J by 6 bases, with 10 bases between the two germline ends. This CDR3 is built from 11 residues. CDR3 sequence (DNA): TGTGCCAGCCGACGGAGGGATGGCTACACCTTC. It specifies CASRRRDGYTF.

At least ten counts were recorded for this clonotype. This beta chain appears as a stray read in a library generated for alpha chains; its size is not informative. The chain is built from TRBV6-1 and TRBJ2-3; D unclear. Between the trimmed V and J ends, which lost 4 bases and 2 bases, there was a span of 10 bases. Germline V gene data show CDR1 as MNHNS and CDR2 as SASEGT. The CDR3 has 14 amino acids. CDR3 coding DNA: TGTGCCAGCAGTGTCAGTGGGTTCACAGATACGCAGTATTTT. Residues: CASSVSGFTDTQYF.

Points on this clonotype: The library was designed around alpha chains, so this beta chain is a stray read whose abundance carries little weight. This chain links TRBV7-9 with TRBJ1-6, with D perhaps TRBD1 (5 bases). Per germline, CDR1 SEHNR and CDR2 FQNEAQ (reference sequence). The CDR3 sequence is 16 residues long. V was cut by 5 bases and J by 4 bases, with 15 bases left in between. The chain's CDR3 is CASSQGAGFYNSPLHF. The DNA of the CDR3 is TGTGCCAGCAGCCAAGGGGCAGGCTTTTATAATTCACCCCTCCACTTT.

This clonotype has a count of ten or more. This beta chain came through as a stray read in a library set up for alpha chains, and its size says little. The V call is TRBV3-1, the J call TRBJ1-1; tentatively, D is TRBD1 (6 bases). This CDR3 is built from 13 residues. CDR1 is LGHDT and CDR2 is YNNKEL in the germline V gene (reference sequence). V was clipped by 4 bases and J by 11 bases, with 17 bases between them. The CDR3 DNA reads as TGTGCCAGCAGCCCGGACGGGGGGGGCCGGGCTTTCTTT. Amino acids: CASSPDGGGRAFF. The full variable domain, with the rest looked up from reference TRBV3-1 and TRBJ1-1, is DTAVSQTPKYLVTQMGNDKSIKCEQNLGHDTMYWYKQDSKKFLKIMFSYNNKELIINETVPNRFSPKSPDKAHLNLHINSLELGDSAVYFCASSPDGGGRAFFGQGTRLTVV.

The sample holds many counts of this clonotype. This beta chain appears as a stray read in a library generated for alpha chains; its size is not informative. The V call is TRBV20-1, the J call TRBJ1-2; 7 bases are shared with TRBD1. Trimming at V came to 6 bases and at J to 6 bases, leaving 10 bases not matched to a gene. From germline, CDR1 is DFQATT and CDR2 SNEGSKA (reference sequence). This CDR3 spans 13 amino acids. In DNA, the CDR3 is TGCAGTGCCAACAAACAGGGGAACGATGGCTACACCTTC. This gives the protein CSANKQGNDGYTF.

Ten or more counts support this clonotype. For a library built for alpha chains, this beta chain is a stray read; little rests on its size. V and J are TRBV12-3 or TRBV12-4 and TRBJ2-7; D possibly corresponds to TRBD2 (5 bases). Trimming left V 6 bases short and J 7 bases short, with 13 bases between. There are 12 residues in the CDR3. The CDR3 here is CASSQARGEQYF. Written as DNA, the CDR3 is TGTGCCAGCAGCCAAGCCCGAGGGGAGCAGTACTTC.

In its sample, this clonotype was seen many times. This beta chain came through as a stray read in a library set up for alpha chains, and its size says little. This CDR3 is CASSPAGTSGAYEQYF. The CDR3 DNA follows: TGTGCCAGCAGCCCCGCCGGGACTAGCGGAGCCTACGAGCAGTACTTC. The chain uses TRBV6-2 or TRBV6-3 and TRBJ2-7; TRBD2 matches 11 bases. Per germline, CDR1 MNHEY and CDR2 SVGEGT. V shed 6 bases, J shed 2 bases, and the junction held 9 bases outside the gene matches. The CDR3 sequence is 16 residues long.

This clonotype was observed at least ten times. Because the library targeted alpha chains, this beta chain is an off-target read whose size means little. The J gene is TRBJ2-7, the V gene TRBV6-1; D might be TRBD1 (5 bases). Trimming took off 3 bases at V and 9 bases at J, with 12 bases between the two ends. The CDR3 sequence is 12 residues long. The germline gives CDR1 MNHNS, CDR2 SASEGT. CDR3 sequence reads: CASSDLLTVQYF. CDR3 nucleotides: TGTGCCAGCAGTGATCTTCTGACAGTGCAGTACTTC.

This clonotype came up many times. Found in a library prepared for alpha chains, this beta chain is an off-target read, and its abundance has little meaning. This rearrangement joins TRBV4-1 to TRBJ2-7; the D gene is possibly TRBD1 (5 bases). Germline V gene lookup returns CDR1 MGHRA and CDR2 YSYEKL. Trimming pared 2 bases from V and 3 bases from J, leaving 8 bases between. CDR3 length: 13 amino acids. The CDR3 region is CASSQKTGYEQYF. CDR3 nucleotides: TGCGCCAGCAGCCAAAAAACAGGCTACGAGCAGTACTTC.

This clonotype was seen repeatedly, ten times or more. As an off-target read in a library built for alpha chains, this beta chain has a frequency of little significance. V is TRBV9 and J is TRBJ1-2; the match to TRBD1 covers 12 bases. CDR3 length equals 13 residues. Trimming removed 4 bases from V and 8 bases from J; junction bases left unmatched: 3. Germline lookup yields CDR1 SGDLS and CDR2 YYNGEE. CDR3 region: CASSRDRGRGYTF. CDR3 DNA sequence: TGTGCCAGCAGCAGGGACAGGGGGCGCGGCTACACCTTC. The whole variable domain, filled in from reference TRBV9 and TRBJ1-2, reads DSGVTQTPKHLITATGQRVTLRCSPRSGDLSVYWYQQSLDQGLQFLIQYYNGEERAKGNILERFSAQQFPDLHSELNLSSLELGDSALYFCASSRDRGRGYTFGSGTRLTVV.

This clonotype rates as medium-sized. For a library built for alpha chains, this beta chain is a stray read; little rests on its size. The gene calls are TRBV29-1 and TRBJ2-4; 7 bases are a match to TRBD1. Germline V gene sequence: CDR1 SQVTM, CDR2 ANQGSEA. The V gene end was trimmed by 6 bases and the J gene end by 1 base; junction bases not matched to a gene: 3. The CDR3 totals 13 residues. CDR3 region: CSVRTGAKNIQYF. The CDR3 nucleotides read TGCAGCGTGAGGACAGGTGCCAAAAACATTCAGTACTTC.

This clonotype was seen many times. Because the library targeted alpha chains, this beta chain is an off-target read whose size means little. This rearrangement joins TRBV18 to TRBJ2-3; TRBD2 agrees at 12 bases. CDR3 length equals 16 residues. Germline CDR1 KGHSH, CDR2 LQKENI. V shed 5 bases and J 0 bases; nucleotides not matched to a gene: 3. Written as DNA, the CDR3 is TGTGCCAGCTCAACGACTAGCGGGAGCAGCACAGATACGCAGTATTTT. Translated: CASSTTSGSSTDTQYF. Combining the CDR3 with reference TRBV18 and TRBJ2-3 gives the whole variable domain NAGVMQNPRHLVRRRGQEARLRCSPMKGHSHVYWYRQLPEEGLKFMVYLQKENIIDESGMPKERFSAEFPKEGPSILRIQQVVRGDSAAYFCASSTTSGSSTDTQYFGPGTRLTVL.

This clonotype was observed many times. This beta chain is a stray sequence in a library constructed for alpha chains; its clone size is not meaningful. The chain employs TRBV3-1 and TRBJ2-7, with D unresolved. V lost 0 bases and J 12 bases, leaving 15 bases between the germline ends. The CDR3 spans 13 residues. Germline-derived CDR1 and CDR2 are LGHDT and YNNKEL (reference sequence). CDR3: CASSQEIGLPTYF. CDR3 bases: TGTGCCAGCAGCCAAGAAATCGGCCTCCCCACGTACTTC.

This clonotype qualifies as medium-sized. This beta chain is off target for a library built for alpha chains, so its abundance means little. This chain links TRBV10-3 with TRBJ2-7; D is uncertain. Germline V CDR1 and CDR2: ENHRY, SYGVKD. The CDR3 is 12 residues long. Trimming left V 5 bases short and J 1 base short, with 6 bases between. CDR3 bases: TGTGCCATCAGTAATAAGTCCTACGAGCAGTACTTC. Amino acids: CAISNKSYEQYF.

Many counts were recorded for this clonotype. Little can be read into the size of this beta chain, an off-target read in a library designed for alpha chains. V gene TRBV29-1 combines with J gene TRBJ1-2; D is unresolved. V lost 2 bases, J lost 7 bases, and 14 bases lay in between. Germline lookup yields CDR1 SQVTM and CDR2 ANQGSEA. The CDR3 covers 13 residues. The CDR3 sequence: CSVEQAPLRGYTF. CDR3 bases: TGCAGCGTTGAACAGGCCCCTTTACGTGGCTACACCTTC.

This clonotype was observed at least ten times. With the library built for alpha chains, this beta chain is off target and its frequency is not meaningful. This chain joins TRBV12-3 or TRBV12-4 and TRBJ2-3, with D perhaps matching TRBD2 (6 bases). Trimming removed 5 bases at V and 2 bases at J, with 14 bases between. The length of the CDR3 is 15 residues. The CDR3 here is CASSPRESHTDTQYF. CDR3 sequence (DNA): TGTGCCAGCAGTCCCCGGGAGTCTCACACAGATACGCAGTATTTT.

Ten or more counts support this clonotype. Little can be read into the size of this beta chain, an off-target read in a library designed for alpha chains. The chain is built from TRBV11-2 and TRBJ2-3; 11 bases align to TRBD2. The CDR3 has 15 residues. The V gene end was trimmed by 8 bases and the J gene end by 6 bases; junction bases not matched to a gene: 10. Germline values: CDR1 SGHAT, CDR2 FQNNGV. The CDR3 DNA follows: TGTGCCAGCGGCCCTAGCGGGGGGCGAAGGGATACGCAGTATTTT. Translation: CASGPSGGRRDTQYF. Full variable domain (rest looked up from reference TRBV11-2 and TRBJ2-3): EAGVAQSPRYKIIEKRQSVAFWCNPISGHATLYWYQQILGQGPKLLIQFQNNGVVDDSQLPKDRFSAERLKGVDSTLKIQPAKLEDSAVYLCASGPSGGRRDTQYFGPGTRLTVL.

This clonotype was recorded at least ten times. Since it is a stray read in a library aimed at alpha chains, this beta chain has a size that is not meaningful. The J gene is TRBJ2-2, the V gene TRBV5-1; 8 bases agree with TRBD2. The CDR3 totals 17 residues. J gave up 3 bases and V 1 base, and 8 bases lay outside the gene matches. CDR1 SGHRS and CDR2 YFSETQ come from the germline V gene. The CDR3 DNA sequence: TGCGCCAGCAGCTTGAGGCTAGCGGGTTTGGACACCGGGGAGCTGTTTTTT. It encodes CASSLRLAGLDTGELFF.

The table lists this clonotype with many counts. As an off-target read in a library built for alpha chains, this beta chain has a frequency of little significance. The chain has TRBV11-2 and TRBJ2-6; no clear D. The V gene lost 2 bases and the J gene lost 0 bases, with 8 bases spanning the gap. In germline, CDR1 is SGHAT, CDR2 FQNNGV. CDR3 length: 16 amino acids. The CDR3 nucleotides read TGTGCCAGCAGCTTAACTCCTGGCTCTGGGGCCAACGTCCTGACTTTC. Translated, it gives CASSLTPGSGANVLTF.